This TCR beta chain was sequenced during a study of shared clonotypes between healthy human individuals. Study in general: Donors were a couple of women and a few men aged 18 to 49. Regarding the study as a whole: Though the depth was large, rarefaction showed that sorted-subset sequencing was incomplete.

CDR3 length: 15 amino acids. The V segment lost 1 base and the J segment 2 bases; nucleotides outside the gene matches: 1. CDR1 is LNHDA, CDR2 SQIVND, per germline (reference sequence). As concerns this clone: Its target is unknown.

TCRdb keeps only in-frame clones here, not all; method: immunoSEQ multiplex PCR. The profile shows about 670,000 clones, around 72% of them singletons. The sequence came from a woman in her 30s in good health. The rearrangement links TRBV19 to TRBJ2-1; TRBD2 agrees at 8 bases. Input material: memory CD4+ T cells sorted from blood. Indicated subset: CD45RA-negative fraction. CDR3 nucleotide sequence: TGTGCCAGTAGTATAGCGGGAGGGACCTACAATGAGCAGTTCTTC. Protein: CASSIAGGTYNEQFF.